Each of the 14 T cell receptor beta chains below was sequenced from the same sample in a study of cytomegalovirus exposure and HLA in healthy donors. The PCR employed 60 Vbeta primers together with 13 Jbeta primers. Assay: immunoSEQ multiplex PCR; the TCRdb copy retains only in-frame clones and omits some. The repertoire holds approximately 97,000 clones, with 70% to 80% as singletons. Sequencing used PBMCs. These receptors were taken from a male donor in good health and CMV-seropositive.

V and J are TRBV15 and TRBJ2-5; 8 bases match TRBD2. CDR1 and CDR2 (germline): LNHNV, YYDKDF (reference sequence). The CDR3 sequence is 11 residues long. V was pared by 5 bases and J by 11 bases, with 4 bases of the junction left unmatched. CDR3 nucleotide sequence: TGTGCCACCAGCCGGGGGGGAGGGCAGTACTTC. Translated, it gives CATSRGGGQYF.

The rearrangement joins TRBV10-3 to TRBJ2-5, with D possibly TRBD1 on 6 matching bases. Germline CDR1 and CDR2: ENHRY and SYGVKD. The length of the CDR3 is 16 residues. V was trimmed by 0 bases and J by 11 bases, leaving 22 bases between them. The CDR3 here is CAISESIYREGKEQYF. CDR3 DNA: TGTGCCATCAGTGAGTCGATATACAGGGAAGGAAAGGAGCAGTACTTC.

This clone appeared a few times. The rearrangement joins TRBV27 to TRBJ1-2; D might be TRBD1 (5 bases). From germline, CDR1 is MNHEY and CDR2 SMNVEV (reference sequence). This CDR3 comprises 12 residues. V was clipped by 8 bases and J by 2 bases, with 9 bases between them. This CDR3 is CASRRGNYGYTF. The CDR3 bases are TGTGCCAGCCGGAGGGGAAACTATGGCTACACCTTC.

In this sample, this clone turned up a few times. The chain recombines TRBV28 with TRBJ1-2, with 12 bases identical to TRBD1. Trimming at V came to 7 bases and at J to 4 bases, leaving 13 bases not matched to a gene. This CDR3 contains 17 residues. Germline assignment: CDR1 MDHEN and CDR2 SYDVKM. CDR3 nucleotides: TGTGCCAGCACTACTTTGGGGACAGGGGGCAGGAGCTATGGCTACACCTTC. It yields the protein CASTTLGTGGRSYGYTF.

The chain recombines TRBV7-2 with TRBJ2-6; 9 bases line up with TRBD2. V shed 5 bases and J 4 bases; nucleotides not matched to a gene: 6. The CDR3 contains 16 residues. The V gene's germline CDR1 is SGHTA and CDR2 FQGNSA. The CDR3 sequence: CASSRGRAAGANVLTF. Here the CDR3 DNA reads TGTGCCAGCAGCCGCGGGAGGGCAGCGGGGGCCAACGTCCTGACTTTC.

CDR3: CASPLPLAGNQETQYF. The CDR3, as DNA: TGCGCCAGCCCCCTGCCACTAGCGGGGAATCAAGAGACCCAGTACTTC. The chain is built from TRBV5-1 and TRBJ2-5, with 10 bases identical to TRBD2. Germline CDR1 reads SGHRS; CDR2 reads YFSETQ. The V segment lost 7 bases and the J segment 2 bases; nucleotides outside the gene matches: 11. The CDR3 consists of 16 residues. Using reference TRBV5-1 and TRBJ2-5 for the parts outside the CDR3, the full variable domain is KAGVTQTPRYLIKTRGQQVTLSCSPISGHRSVSWYQQTPGQGLQFLFEYFSETQRNKGNFPGRFSGRQFSNSRSEMNVSTLELGDSALYLCASPLPLAGNQETQYFGPGTRLLVL.

This chain joins TRBV11-2 and TRBJ1-1; D possibly corresponds to TRBD1 (5 bases). The CDR3 totals 11 residues. Trimming removed 5 bases at V and 6 bases at J, with 7 bases between. Germline CDR1 is SGHAT and CDR2 is FQNNGV. The CDR3 spells CASSQGAEAFF. CDR3 bases: TGTGCCAGCAGCCAGGGCGCTGAAGCTTTCTTT.

This clone occurred once. The chain combines TRBV28 with TRBJ1-2, with D unclear. Trimming left V 4 bases short and J 2 bases short, with 8 bases between. CDR1 is MDHEN, CDR2 SYDVKM, per germline. The CDR3 spans 13 residues. Here the CDR3 reads CASSSPANYGYTF. For the CDR3, the DNA is TGTGCCAGCAGTTCCCCCGCGAACTATGGCTACACCTTC.

In this sample, this clone turned up once. The rearrangement uses TRBV6-1 and TRBJ1-5, with 10 bases aligning to TRBD1. This CDR3 has 14 amino acids. Germline CDR1 is MNHNS and CDR2 is SASEGT. The ends lost 6 bases at V and 7 bases at J; junction bases unmatched: 6. For the CDR3, the DNA is TGTGCCAGCAGCAAAATGACAGGGGGCCAGCCCCAGCATTTT. It specifies CASSKMTGGQPQHF.

This clone was found once. This chain uses TRBV5-5 with TRBJ2-7; D not certain. The ends were cut back, 1 base at V and 6 bases at J, with 8 bases in the middle. There are 12 residues in the CDR3. Looked up from germline, CDR1 is SGHKS and CDR2 is YYEKEE (reference sequence). CDR3 DNA: TGTGCCAGCAGCTTGTATGGCCCCGAGCAGTACTTC. It translates to CASSLYGPEQYF.

This clone was observed a single time. The chain is built from TRBV6-1 and TRBJ2-6, with D perhaps TRBD1 (5 bases). This CDR3 has 15 residues. V lost 5 bases and J lost 1, with 9 bases in between. Germline CDR1 and CDR2: MNHNS and SASEGT. This CDR3 reads CASSSGQSGANVLTF. Here the CDR3 DNA reads TGTGCCAGCAGTTCAGGGCAATCTGGGGCCAACGTCCTGACTTTC.

This rearrangement joins TRBV7-7 to TRBJ2-5, with D tentatively TRBD2 (6 bases). CDR3 length equals 15 residues. Germline V gene data show CDR1 as SSHAT and CDR2 as FNYEAQ (reference sequence). V was shortened by 0 bases and J by 1 base, with 9 bases between the two germline ends. The CDR3 DNA reads TGTGCCAGCAGCTTAGCGAGGGGAGGCCAAGAGACCCAGTACTTC. It codes for CASSLARGGQETQYF.

The chain employs TRBV10-3 and TRBJ2-7; 7 bases are a match to TRBD1. This CDR3 comprises 17 residues. Germline CDR1 and CDR2: ENHRY and SYGVKD. V was pared by 6 bases and J by 3 bases, with 17 bases of the junction left unmatched. CDR3 DNA: TGTGCCATCAGCCAGTTTCTCCGGGACAGCATGGTCTACGAGCAGTACTTC. Translating it yields CAISQFLRDSMVYEQYF.

The gene calls are TRBV4-1 and TRBJ1-3; the match to TRBD1 covers 10 bases. The CDR3 spans 16 residues. The trim removed 1 base at V and 3 bases at J, leaving 3 bases unmatched. Per the germline V gene, CDR1 is MGHRA and CDR2 is YSYEKL. The CDR3 region has the DNA TGCGCCAGCAGCCAAGCCAGGGACAGGGGTGGAAACACCATATATTTT. The encoded protein is CASSQARDRGGNTIYF.